The 12 T cell receptor beta chains below all came from one sample that was sequenced in a study of breast tumors, draining lymph nodes, adjacent tissues. TCRdb used MiXCR to reprocess the multiplex PCR reads, holding one entry per CDR3 protein. The repertoire holds 190,000 or so distinct CDR3 sequences, with about 32% as singletons. The lymph nodes were axillary draining lymph nodes from breast cancer patients. The sample comprised axillary lymph node tissue. The receptor source for this set is a female donor with breast cancer. Some clones in this sample may be carry-over from other donors' samples.

Ten or more counts support this clonotype. One end of the junction varies from germline; a read error may be responsible. The chain carries TRBV14 and TRBJ2-7; D uncertain. The CDR3 extends over 13 amino acids. CDR1 is SGHDN, CDR2 FVKESK, per germline. The CDR3 is CASSQASSYVQYF. In DNA, the CDR3 is TGTGCCAGCAGCCAAGCGTCCTCCTACGTGCAGTACTTC. Full variable domain (outside the CDR3, taken from reference TRBV14 and TRBJ2-7): EAGVTQFPSHSVIEKGQTVTLRCDPISGHDNLYWYRRVMGKEIKFLLHFVKESKQDESGMPNNRFLAERTGGTYSTLKVQPAELEDSGVYFCASSQASSYVQYFGPGTRLTVT.

This chain links TRBV12-3 or TRBV12-4 with TRBJ2-7; no firm D call. The CDR3 has 15 residues. Trimming shortened V by 3 bases and J by 0 bases, and 12 bases separated the two germline ends. The CDR3 bases are TGTGCCAGCAGTTTCTCGGCCAGCAGCTCCTACGAGCAGTACTTC. Residues: CASSFSASSSYEQYF.

This clonotype was recorded a few times. The chain joins TRBV12-3 or TRBV12-4 to TRBJ1-1, with D maybe TRBD1 (5 bases). Trimming stripped 6 bases from V and 0 bases from J, with 11 bases between. This CDR3 contains 14 residues. CDR3 residues: CASSPGRMNTEAFF. In DNA, the CDR3 is TGTGCCAGCAGCCCGGGACGGATGAACACTGAAGCTTTCTTT.

This clonotype was counted at least ten times. The chain recombines TRBV12-3 or TRBV12-4 with TRBJ2-3; perhaps TRBD1 as D (5 bases). The CDR3 runs to 11 residues. The germline V and J ends were trimmed by 8 bases and 5 bases, with 8 bases remaining between them. In DNA, the CDR3 is TGTGCCAGCGGACAAGGAGATACGCAGTATTTT. It codes for CASGQGDTQYF.

This clonotype came up many times. This chain links TRBV5-1 with TRBJ1-2, with a weak D call TRBD1 (5 bases). Trimming cost V 0 bases and J 2 bases, with 11 bases left between them. Germline V gives CDR1 SGHRS, CDR2 YFSETQ. CDR3 length equals 15 residues. CDR3 DNA: TGCGCCAGCAGCTTGGGACAGCTCAACAACTATGGCTACACCTTC. Its translation: CASSLGQLNNYGYTF.

This clonotype was counted at least ten times. The chain links TRBV5-6 to TRBJ2-7; 7 bases are shared with TRBD2. Germline V gene sequence: CDR1 SGHDT, CDR2 YYEEEE. The CDR3 is 15 amino acids. V dropped 2 bases and J dropped 7; count of bases not matched to a gene: 12. This CDR3 is CASSFTRLGGEEQYF. The CDR3 nucleotides read TGTGCCAGCAGCTTCACGCGGTTGGGGGGGGAGGAGCAGTACTTC.

This clonotype came up many times. This chain uses TRBV9 with TRBJ2-1, with TRBD2 matching 8 bases. In germline, CDR1 is SGDLS, CDR2 YYNGEE. CDR3 length: 17 amino acids. V was clipped by 0 bases and J by 4 bases; unmatched bases: 9. DNA for the CDR3: TGTGCCAGCAGCGTAGGGACTAGCCCTACAAATTACAATGAGCAGTTCTTC. Amino acids: CASSVGTSPTNYNEQFF.

This clonotype was counted ten times or more. V gene TRBV2 combines with J gene TRBJ2-3; D is perhaps TRBD2 (6 bases). This CDR3 region has 14 residues. V was trimmed by 4 bases and J by 3 bases, leaving 11 bases between them. CDR1 SNHLY and CDR2 FYNNEI come from the germline V gene. In DNA form, the CDR3 reads TGTGCCAGCAGTGTCGACGGAGGGACAGATACGCAGTATTTT. Encoded protein: CASSVDGGTDTQYF.

To note about this clonotype: This may stem from a read error, because a much larger clone lies one nucleotide away. The chain uses TRBV6-5 and TRBJ1-3, with 7 bases identical to TRBD1. The germline V gene encodes CDR1 MNHEY and CDR2 SVGAGI. The CDR3 covers 14 residues. J was trimmed by 2 bases and V by 5 bases; bases with no gene match: 3. CDR3 region: CASSPTGTGNTIYF. As DNA, the CDR3 is TGTGCCAGCAGTCCGACAGGGACTGGAAACACCATATATTTT.

At least ten counts were recorded for this clonotype. The chain recombines TRBV15 with TRBJ2-3; tentatively, D is TRBD1 (5 bases). Germline V gene sequence: CDR1 LNHNV, CDR2 YYDKDF (reference sequence). With 4 bases removed from V and 2 bases from J, the gap between germline ends came to 7 bases. There are 13 residues in the CDR3. The CDR3 DNA reads as TGTGCCACCAGCACCAGGGTCACAGATACGCAGTATTTT. Encoded protein: CATSTRVTDTQYF.

In regard to this clonotype: One junction end does not reproduce the germline sequence, and a read error may be involved. The chain links TRBV25-1 to TRBJ2-6; a weak D match, TRBD1 (5 bases). CDR1 and CDR2 from the germline V gene are MGHDK and SYGVNS. CDR3 size: 12 residues. CDR3: CASSEGAVIEAF. The DNA of the CDR3 is TGTGCCAGCAGTGAAGGGGCAGTGATTGAAGCTTTC.

The chain combines TRBV20-1 with TRBJ1-4, with D maybe TRBD1 (5 bases). The CDR3 is 13 residues long. V lost 3 bases and J 10 bases, leaving 15 bases between the germline ends. Germline V gene sequence: CDR1 DFQATT, CDR2 SNEGSKA (reference sequence). This CDR3 is CSASRQAGGKLFF. CDR3 DNA: TGCAGTGCTAGTCGGCAGGCTGGGGGAAAACTGTTTTTT.